This T cell receptor (beta chain) was captured in a study of CD8+CD57+ T cells in acquired aplastic anemia. Germline V CDR1 and CDR2: MGHDK, SYGVNS. V lost 1 base and J 0 bases, leaving 7 bases between the germline ends. CDR3 length equals 15 residues. Patients who underwent sequencing had shown CD8+CD57+ cell expansion by flow cytometry. Genomic DNA constituted the template upon which TCR beta VDJ and CDR3 profiling was performed. Each CDR3 protein is one row after TCRdb ran MiXCR on the reads. This sample yields about 180,000 distinct CDR3 sequences, of which about 44% are seen a single time; under 15% belongs to the top ten.

The V and J genes are TRBV25-1 and TRBJ1-3; D call uncertain. Sequencing was done on a sample of sorted CD4+, CD8+, or CD8+CD57+ T cells (not recorded which) from PBMCs. The sequence was collected from a human donor with aplastic anemia. The CDR3 coding sequence is TGTGCCAGCAGTGAATTTGGGATCTCTGGAAACACCATATATTTT. Translating gives CASSEFGISGNTIYF. The whole variable domain, filled in from reference TRBV25-1 and TRBJ1-3, reads EADIYQTPRYLVIGTGKKITLECSQTMGHDKMYWYQQDPGMELHLIHYSYGVNSTEKGDLSSESTVSRIRTEHFPLTLESARPSHTSQYLCASSEFGISGNTIYFGEGSWLTVV.